These 18 T cell receptor beta chains share one sample of origin, sequenced in a study of post-analysis software for immune sequencing data. The antigens these receptors bind are not known. Whole-study results and caveats: In patients, TRBV5-6, TRBV5-1 and TRBV20-1 belonged to roughly 5 TRBV segments found more frequently than in controls.

Presence of unique molecular identifiers characterized the TCR beta cDNA libraries. TCRdb re-called the PCR reads through MiXCR, storing one row per CDR3 protein. The sample lists hundreds of thousands of distinct CDR3 sequences, roughly 46% seen once, with 12% in the top ten. The sample comprised blood. Every receptor here comes from a girl aged 5-17 years with multiple sclerosis.

This chain links TRBV7-6 with TRBJ2-7, with TRBD1 matching 7 bases. The CDR3 sequence is 15 residues long. In germline, CDR1 is SGHVS, CDR2 FNYEAQ. J was trimmed by 1 base and V by 5 bases; bases with no gene match: 8. CDR3 nucleotides: TGTGCCAGCAGCCAGAGACAGGGTGGATCCTACGAGCAGTACTTC. Translated: CASSQRQGGSYEQYF.

J is TRBJ2-3 and V is TRBV7-9, with D perhaps matching TRBD1 or TRBD2 (5 bases each). Germline V CDR1 and CDR2: SEHNR, FQNEAQ (reference sequence). V lost 5 bases and J 0 bases, leaving 12 bases between the germline ends. This CDR3 region has 15 residues. CDR3 DNA: TGTGCCAGCAGCACTCCGGGACCCAGCACAGATACGCAGTATTTT. This gives the protein CASSTPGPSTDTQYF.

The V gene is TRBV28, the J gene TRBJ2-3, with D possibly matching TRBD2 (6 bases). CDR1 and CDR2 (germline): MDHEN, SYDVKM. The CDR3 is made up of 17 amino acids. Trimming left V 3 bases short and J 6 bases short, with 22 bases between. CDR3 sequence (DNA): TGTGCCAGCAGTTTCCCACCAGCGGGCCCTTTCACGGATACGCAGTATTTT. This translates into CASSFPPAGPFTDTQYF.

This clonotype occurred a few times. The V and J genes are TRBV20-1 and TRBJ2-6; D call uncertain. The germline V gene encodes CDR1 DFQATT and CDR2 SNEGSKA (reference sequence). The CDR3 runs 15 residues. With 3 bases removed from V and 0 bases from J, the gap between germline ends came to 9 bases. The CDR3, as DNA: TGCAGTGCTAGGAGGCGGACCTCTGGGGCCAACGTCCTGACTTTC. Translation: CSARRRTSGANVLTF.

The gene calls are TRBV7-2 and TRBJ1-5, with a tentative D call TRBD1 (6 bases). CDR3 size: 14 residues. Germline values: CDR1 SGHTA, CDR2 FQGNSA. Trimming shortened V by 3 bases and J by 5 bases, and 11 bases separated the two germline ends. The CDR3 DNA sequence: TGTGCCAGCAGCTTGTGGGGGCCGGATCAGCCCCAGCATTTT. As protein: CASSLWGPDQPQHF.

By sample fraction, this clonotype is medium-sized. The chain is built from TRBV6-2 or TRBV6-3 and TRBJ2-1; TRBD2 matches at 9 bases. Losses at the gene ends were 5 bases for V and 0 bases for J; bases not matched to a gene: 5. CDR1 and CDR2 (germline): MNHEY, SVGEGT. This CDR3 contains 16 residues. The CDR3, as DNA: TGTGCCAGCAGTAAACTAGCGGGCCGCTCCTACAATGAGCAGTTCTTC. Translation gives CASSKLAGRSYNEQFF.

This clonotype was observed a handful of times. This chain connects TRBV15 to TRBJ2-1; the D is unclear. The CDR3 contains 13 residues. V lost 6 bases and J lost 5, with 11 bases in between. Germline V gene data show CDR1 as LNHNV and CDR2 as YYDKDF (reference sequence). The DNA of the CDR3 is TGTGCCACCAGTTATAAAAAAAACAATGAGCAGTTCTTC. This sequence encodes CATSYKKNNEQFF.

The rearrangement uses TRBV15 and TRBJ2-5; 10 bases match TRBD2. The J call may be incorrect, as the DNA end agrees better with TRBJ2-7. The CDR3 spans 17 residues. Germline CDR1 and CDR2: LNHNV and YYDKDF (reference sequence). CDR3 nucleotide sequence: TGTGCCACCAGCAGAGTGGCTAGCGGGAGTCGGGCCTACGAGCAGTACTTC. Amino acid sequence: CATSRVASGSRAYEQYF.

The chain is built from TRBV20-1 and TRBJ1-5, with TRBD1 identical over 7 bases. The CDR3 is made up of 17 amino acids. Germline assignment: CDR1 DFQATT and CDR2 SNEGSKA (reference sequence). J lost 0 bases, V lost 3 bases, and 11 bases had no gene match. The CDR3 is CSASNRGRLNSNQPQHF. Written as DNA, the CDR3 is TGCAGTGCTAGCAACAGGGGCCGCCTGAATAGCAATCAGCCCCAGCATTTT.

The chain joins TRBV28 to TRBJ1-1, with D uncertain. Germline loops: CDR1 MDHEN, CDR2 SYDVKM. Trimming removed 3 bases from V and 4 bases from J, with 15 bases in between. CDR3 length: 15 residues. The CDR3 nucleotides read TGTGCCAGCAGTTTCTTACGGACCCGAGGCACTGAAGCTTTCTTT. It encodes CASSFLRTRGTEAFF.

The chain couples TRBV20-1 to TRBJ2-3, with a possible D match to TRBD2 (5 bases). The germline CDR1 and CDR2 sequences are DFQATT and SNEGSKA (reference sequence). Trimming pared 0 bases from V and 3 bases from J, leaving 13 bases between. This CDR3 contains 15 residues. The DNA of the CDR3 is TGCAGTGCTAGAGATGGGAGCGACCTAACAGATACGCAGTATTTT. Amino acids: CSARDGSDLTDTQYF.

Concerning this clonotype itself: The junction differs from germline at one of its ends, possibly a read error. The genes are TRBV10-3 and TRBJ2-3; the match to TRBD2 covers 7 bases. The germline V gene has CDR1 ENHRY and CDR2 SYGVKD. CDR3 length: 15 amino acids. As DNA, the CDR3 is TGTGCCATCGGTCCTAGCGGAGCCGCTACAGATACGCAGTGTTTT. Translating it yields CAIGPSGAATDTQCF.

The CDR3 sequence: CASSSVNGAQPQHF. CDR3 nucleotide sequence: TGTGCCAGCAGTTCTGTAAACGGAGCTCAGCCCCAGCATTTT. The chain uses TRBV27 and TRBJ1-5; D unresolved. The V gene's germline CDR1 is MNHEY and CDR2 SMNVEV (reference sequence). V was cut by 4 bases and J by 6 bases, with 13 bases left in between. The CDR3 contains 14 residues.

V and J are TRBV29-1 and TRBJ2-5, with 8 bases identical to TRBD2. From germline, CDR1 is SQVTM and CDR2 ANQGSEA. The CDR3 consists of 13 residues. J was trimmed by 11 bases and V by 3 bases; bases with no gene match: 11. The CDR3 reads CSVDRSGSYEQYF. CDR3 nucleotides: TGCAGCGTTGATCGAAGCGGGAGCTATGAGCAGTACTTC.

This clonotype was seen a handful of times. The chain couples TRBV5-6 to TRBJ1-2; the D gene is possibly TRBD1 (5 bases). The germline V gene encodes CDR1 SGHDT and CDR2 YYEEEE. The CDR3 runs to 15 residues. Trimming shortened V by 1 base and J by 2 bases, and 12 bases separated the two germline ends. CDR3 DNA sequence: TGTGCCAGCAGCTTGAGTCGGGCAGGGAACTATGGCTACACCTTC. It codes for CASSLSRAGNYGYTF.

This clonotype was counted a few times. V and J are TRBV20-1 and TRBJ2-1; TRBD2 matches at 7 bases. J lost 6 bases, V lost 6 bases, and 11 bases had no gene match. This CDR3 contains 14 residues. CDR1 is DFQATT and CDR2 is SNEGSKA in the germline V gene (reference sequence). CDR3 loop: CSAQRPAGRNEQFF. CDR3 coding DNA: TGCAGTGCGCAGAGGCCAGCGGGACGCAATGAGCAGTTCTTC.

Only a few counts were recorded for this clonotype. The V gene is TRBV29-1, the J gene TRBJ2-1; 11 nucleotides align to TRBD1. Germline values: CDR1 SQVTM, CDR2 ANQGSEA. The CDR3 totals 15 residues. With 4 bases clipped from V and 3 bases from J, the junction kept 5 bases outside the gene matches. The CDR3 loop reads CSVVGTGGFYNEQFF. CDR3 bases: TGCAGCGTTGTAGGGACAGGGGGTTTCTACAATGAGCAGTTCTTC.

The chain has TRBV12-3 or TRBV12-4 and TRBJ2-7, with 10 bases that match TRBD2. The CDR3 loop spans 14 amino acids. Germline trimming cut 7 bases from V and 4 bases from J; bases unmatched to any gene: 7. CDR3 in amino acids: CASIASGSIYEQYF. CDR3 DNA: TGTGCCAGCATCGCTAGCGGGAGTATATACGAGCAGTACTTC.